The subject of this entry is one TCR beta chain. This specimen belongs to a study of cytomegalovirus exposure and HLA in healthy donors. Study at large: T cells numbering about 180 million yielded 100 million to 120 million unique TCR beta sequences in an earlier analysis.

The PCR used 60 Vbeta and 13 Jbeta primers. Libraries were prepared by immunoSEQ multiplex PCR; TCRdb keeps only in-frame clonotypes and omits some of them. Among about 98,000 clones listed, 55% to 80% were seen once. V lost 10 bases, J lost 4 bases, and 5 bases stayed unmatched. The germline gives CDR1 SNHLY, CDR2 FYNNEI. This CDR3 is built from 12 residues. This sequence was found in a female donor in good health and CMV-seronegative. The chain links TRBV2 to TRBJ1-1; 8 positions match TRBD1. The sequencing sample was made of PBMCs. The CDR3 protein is CAIGTGGTEAFF. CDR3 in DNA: TGTGCCATAGGGACAGGTGGCACTGAAGCTTTCTTT.